This TCR beta chain was identified during a study of cytomegalovirus exposure and HLA in healthy donors (dated by TCRdb to the late 2010s). Turning to the overall study: According to an earlier analysis of around 600 of the donors, 150 million to 200 million T cells yielded 117 million unique TCR beta sequences and less than 300 Gb of sequence data. An early release covering roughly 580 HLA-typed donors comprised about 300 gigabases of sequencing data and 85 million to 100 million unique TCR sequences. Among the roughly 370 genotyped donors, roughly 80% belonged to the genetic ancestry cluster associated with self-reported Caucasian donors. The study aimed to test whether cataloging public T cell receptors could reveal signatures of past pathogen exposure. The T cell repertoires of 666 subjects were profiled by immunosequencing and related to cytomegalovirus serostatus. In addition to the first cohort of around 670 subjects, a separate validation cohort of 130 or so different subjects was used. To predict cytomegalovirus infection status, the study combined high-throughput TCR immunosequencing, statistical association of individual TCRs with disease status, and machine learning. In a later analysis, previously published TCR beta repertoires from more than 500 donors were re-analyzed and high-resolution HLA genotyping was added so that TCR occurrence patterns could be studied. Rather than using new phenotypic data, the later analysis identified candidate immune exposures from TCR beta sequences and from how often those sequences occurred across donors. An earlier analysis of around 640 of the donors used high-throughput TCR beta sequencing to judge whether each TCR beta V gene segment behaved as functional or pseudogenic. Donor age, sex, ethnicity and CMV serostatus were compiled alongside the repertoire data. A later genetic analysis took genome-wide SNP genotypes for 398 of the 666 donors and used that subset as a discovery cohort. Every repertoire in the discovery cohort had been generated on one and the same sequencing platform. Both class I and class II loci were covered by HLA typing, at four-digit resolution. The number of typed donors differed by locus: about 620-640 for A, B, C, DRB1 and DQB1; 522 for DQA1; some 610 for DPA1; and 400 to 480 for DPB1. Roughly 5 DR-DQ haplotypes were handled as single units for association and clustering, since linkage in the cohort was strong. Across around 400 genotyped donors of the cohort, an average of roughly 250,000 unique TCR beta nucleotide sequences per donor were sequenced, and approximately 17% of those sequences were non-productive. The paper as a whole reports these results and caveats: The authors suggested that the approach could potentially be extended to other disease states and immunological phenotypes. The classifier was reported to diagnose cytomegalovirus status with high specificity and sensitivity in both the original cohort and the validation cohort. Only TCR beta chains were sequenced in this cohort, and the absence of alpha or paired-chain data limited detectable features. The sequencing pipeline was judged likely to have produced a cluster of highly shared sequence variants as a technical artifact. Correlated functional status among segregating V segments might be attributable to linkage disequilibrium, but an unknown experimental factor could not be ruled out. The earlier analysis of 587 of the donors excluded approximately 17 rarely observed V segments, including chromosome 9 orphons, because counts were too low. A further reported finding was that TCR beta sequences accurately predicted the HLA-A and HLA-B alleles for most subjects in the first cohort. A few of the identified cytomegalovirus-associated TCR beta chains were confirmed in vitro to be specific for cytomegalovirus antigens. Across donors, most TCR sequences were observed very rarely, whereas some public TCRs were present in many individuals. Compared with the approximately 670-donor mean, donors in an Asian-associated ancestry cluster had fewer N-insertions in productive TCRs, according to a later genetic analysis. A later analysis reported that several top co-occurrence clusters appeared linked to parvovirus B19, influenza, CMV and Epstein-Barr virus. HLA typing was unavailable for some donors at each locus, so association tests used only the typed subset. The only immune exposure information available for the cohort was CMV serostatus. A later analysis found that TCR association rates varied across HLA loci, with DRB1 alleles showing the most associated TCRs and HLA-C alleles the fewest. When HLA alleles, especially DR and DQ, strongly co-occurred, attributing TCR associations to individual alleles was difficult. An earlier analysis of roughly 570 of the donors showed that most TCR beta V segments appeared in productive rearrangements either about 87% or about 30% of the time, which broadly matched IMGT annotations. Most CMV-associated TCR beta chains appeared to be HLA-restricted in a later analysis, and the HLA associations seemed to be driven largely by CMV exposure. A later analysis found that HLA-associated TCR beta chains were more clonally expanded and had lower generation probabilities than equally common non-associated chains. In a later genetic analysis, a missense DCLRE1C variant was associated with V-gene and J-gene trimming of TCR beta chains, and the association was replicated in an independent cohort. A total of 150 to 200 TCR beta chains were listed by the study as associated with cytomegalovirus. Some IMGT-functional V segments, including TRBV6-2 and TRBV6-3, could not be distinguished by the 87-base-pair reads and were therefore excluded. In a later analysis, over 15,000 TCR beta sequences were associated with specific HLA alleles at a false discovery rate of 0.05. Presence/absence analyses assumed roughly uniform sequencing depth across donors, an assumption that may not hold.

Worth noting for this clone: No antigen is known for it.

Libraries came from the immunoSEQ multiplex PCR assay. The multiplex PCR relied on a mix of 60 forward primers for TCR Vbeta segments and 13 reverse primers for TCR Jbeta segments. Amplification of the CDR3 region of rearranged TCR beta genes was performed with a multiplex PCR assay on genomic DNA. Amplified TCR beta libraries were sequenced as 87-base-pair reads on the Illumina HiSeq System. The authors' pipeline ran thus. A later analysis counted approximately 74 million unique TCR beta chains across the 650 to 700 repertoires, and 9.5 million to 11 million of these chains were shared by at least two donors. Raw reads were error-corrected and collapsed into unique sequences by a nearest-neighbor algorithm in which closely related sequences were merged to remove PCR and sequencing errors. CDR3 sequences were aligned to IMGT reference sequences to assign V, D and J gene segments. Each retained sequence needed at least a six-nucleotide match to both a V gene segment and a J gene segment. Rearrangements were classified as productive when the CDR3 lacked stop codons and remained in frame with V and J, and all other rearrangements were classified as non-productive. CDR3 was defined according to IMGT convention as the region running from the second conserved V-encoded cysteine to the conserved J-encoded phenylalanine. The earlier analysis of fewer than 750 of the donors excluded sequences that lacked an unambiguous match to a single V gene segment. In an earlier analysis of approximately 590 of the donors, V segments were called functional above 56.7% productive rearrangements and were called segregating when the between-donor standard deviation exceeded 5%. A statistical classification framework was developed to diagnose cytomegalovirus status using the catalog of TCR beta chain sequences. In a later analysis, V and J genes were assigned by comparing TCR nucleotide sequences against IMGT/GENE-DB human TR gene sequences. A later analysis assigned CDR3 sequences and most-parsimonious VDJ recombination scenarios with the TCRdist pipeline. In a later analysis, every TCR beta chain was defined by the combination of its CDR3 amino acid sequence and its V-gene family, and reads without a unique V-gene family were dropped. A later analysis removed roughly 590 highly shared, low-generation-probability nucleotide sequences to deal with suspected cross-contamination and a sequencing artifact. In a later analysis, a clonal expansion index for each public chain was calculated from normalized within-repertoire ranks of inferred template counts. In a later analysis, generation probabilities were computed using a VDJ recombination model fitted to out-of-frame rearrangements, and the results were checked against IGoR. A later analysis scored TCR-TCR, TCR-HLA and TCR-CMV co-occurrence with hypergeometric tests, applying a repertoire-size bias correction to TCR pairs. To estimate false discovery rates, a later analysis permuted the HLA or CMV assignments 20 times. A later analysis grouped co-occurring TCRs with DBSCAN, adding TCRdist sequence similarity when clustering within HLA-allele-positive subsets. Co-occurrence clustering excluded repertoires with fewer than 30,000 or more than 120,000 public chains, plus five with anomalous nucleotide sharing. In TCRdb, the immuneACCESS table is reduced to in-frame sequences with V and J assigned. These tables do not hold every clone; where another copy was compared, an unresolved V gene accounts for under half, and the others remain unexplained. The V and J calls and the clone size are those of that table, but D and trimming were determined from the DNA. This sample's records show about 210,000 clones. The leading ten clones occupy roughly 0.98% of the sample.

V loses 5 bases of germline sequence and J loses 3 bases, and the interval between the two ends is 14 bases. Based on the germline V gene, the CDR1 and CDR2 sequences are SGHVS and FQNEAQ. From the cysteine through the phenylalanine, the CDR3 covers 15 amino acids. Of the read, only the CDR3 DNA is kept; its 45 bases are in frame from base 1. In total, about 650 healthy bone marrow donors made up the cohort. Cohort members were all nominally healthy when sampled, although unrecorded immune exposures were likely present. The donor was CMV seropositive and belonged to the group of 250 to 300 seropositive cohort members. Each donor provided a peripheral blood sample, and peripheral blood mononuclear cells were used for TCR beta sequencing. The Qiagen DNeasy Blood Extraction Kit was used to extract genomic DNA from the blood cell samples.

The sequencing input was PBMCs. The receptor chain draws on TRBV7-8 and TRBJ2-1, with TRBD1 perhaps the D gene, on 6 matching bases. The receptor was derived from a woman aged 30 to 39 in good health and CMV-seropositive. CDR3 loop: CASSRQALYYNEQFF. The DNA is TGTGCCAGCAGCCGACAGGCTTTGTACTACAATGAGCAGTTCTTC.